The entry that follows covers one T cell receptor beta chain sequence. Antigen unknown. These data come from a study of graft-versus-host responses after intestinal transplantation. Study-wide background: Anti-thymocyte globulin was used for induction in all recipients, who then took tacrolimus and steroids for roughly 3 years.

Sequenced by immunoSEQ multiplex PCR; TCRdb stores in-frame clones only, minus some. The sample has 50,000 to 60,000 clones, about nine tenths seen once. Per germline, CDR1 SGHTA and CDR2 FQGTGA. The CDR3 length is 17 residues. Deletions cut 5 bases from V and 1 base from J, with 18 bases between. General study results and limits: Researchers found peak circulating GvH clone levels linked to early post-transplant HvG declines. In patients with graft-donor T cell macrochimerism, allograft graft-versus-host to host-versus-graft clonal ratios were high. Investigators detected GvH clones in recipient marrow, with some emerging earlier in ileum or blood.

Sequences were derived from unstimulated CD4+ T cells sorted from spleen or lymph node cells, sampled before transplant. The sequence was collected from a human donor who was the organ donor for an intestinal transplant. This chain uses TRBV7-3 with TRBJ1-3; possible D gene TRBD1, 5 bases. In DNA, the CDR3 is TGTGCCAGCAGCCCATCCGGGGACGAGGGGTCTGGAAACACCATATATTTT. Protein sequence: CASSPSGDEGSGNTIYF.